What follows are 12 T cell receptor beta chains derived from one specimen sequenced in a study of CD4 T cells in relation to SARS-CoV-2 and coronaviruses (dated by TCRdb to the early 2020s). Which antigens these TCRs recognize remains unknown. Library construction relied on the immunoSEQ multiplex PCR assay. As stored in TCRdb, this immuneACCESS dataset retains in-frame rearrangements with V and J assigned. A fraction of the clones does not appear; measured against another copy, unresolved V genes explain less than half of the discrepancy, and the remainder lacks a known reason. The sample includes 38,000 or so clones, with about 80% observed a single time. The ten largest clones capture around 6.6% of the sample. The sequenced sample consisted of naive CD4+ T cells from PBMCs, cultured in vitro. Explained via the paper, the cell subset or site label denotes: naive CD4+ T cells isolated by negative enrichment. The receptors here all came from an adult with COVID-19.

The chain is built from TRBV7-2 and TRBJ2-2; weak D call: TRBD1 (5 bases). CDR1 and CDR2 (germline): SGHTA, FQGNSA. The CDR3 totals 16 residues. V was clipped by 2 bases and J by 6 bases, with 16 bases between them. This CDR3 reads CASSLFGQGAPGELFF. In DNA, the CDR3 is TGTGCCAGCAGCTTATTCGGCCAGGGCGCACCCGGGGAGCTGTTTTTT.

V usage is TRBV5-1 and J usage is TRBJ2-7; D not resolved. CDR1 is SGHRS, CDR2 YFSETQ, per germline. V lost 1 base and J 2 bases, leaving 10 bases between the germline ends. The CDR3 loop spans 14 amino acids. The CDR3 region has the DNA TGCGCCAGCAGCTTGTCTTCCGGCCCCTACGAGCAGTACTTC. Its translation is CASSLSSGPYEQYF.

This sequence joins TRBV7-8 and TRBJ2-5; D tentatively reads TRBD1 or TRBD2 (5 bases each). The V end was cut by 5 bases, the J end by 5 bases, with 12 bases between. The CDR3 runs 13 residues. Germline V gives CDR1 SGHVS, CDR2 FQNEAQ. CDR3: CASSPGWGETQYF. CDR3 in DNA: TGTGCCAGCAGCCCCGGTTGGGGGGAGACCCAGTACTTC.

Here the CDR3 reads CASSVEARGFGELFF. CDR3 sequence (DNA): TGTGCCAGCAGCGTGGAAGCGCGGGGGTTCGGGGAGCTGTTTTTT. This chain joins TRBV9 and TRBJ2-2, with 7 bases fitting TRBD2. The CDR3 sequence is 15 residues long. The germline V gene encodes CDR1 SGDLS and CDR2 YYNGEE. The trim removed 2 bases at V and 7 bases at J, leaving 8 bases unmatched.

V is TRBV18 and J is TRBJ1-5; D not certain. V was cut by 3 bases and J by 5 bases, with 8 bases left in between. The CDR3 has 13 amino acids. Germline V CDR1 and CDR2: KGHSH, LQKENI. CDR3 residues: CASSPGFDQPQHF. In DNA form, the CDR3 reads TGTGCCAGCTCACCGGGGTTCGATCAGCCCCAGCATTTT.

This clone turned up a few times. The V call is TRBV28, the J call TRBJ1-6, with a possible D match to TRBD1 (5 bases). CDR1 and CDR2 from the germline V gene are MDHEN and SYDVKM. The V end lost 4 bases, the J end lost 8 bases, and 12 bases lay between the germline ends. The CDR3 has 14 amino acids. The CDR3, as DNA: TGTGCCAGCAGTTACCCCAGAGGGGATTCACCCCTCCACTTT. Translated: CASSYPRGDSPLHF.

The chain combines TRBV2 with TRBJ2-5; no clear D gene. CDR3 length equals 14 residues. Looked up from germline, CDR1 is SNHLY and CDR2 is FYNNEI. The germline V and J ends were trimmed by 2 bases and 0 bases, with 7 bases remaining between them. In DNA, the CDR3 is TGTGCCAGCAGTGAATGGGCGGACCAAGAGACCCAGTACTTC. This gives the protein CASSEWADQETQYF.

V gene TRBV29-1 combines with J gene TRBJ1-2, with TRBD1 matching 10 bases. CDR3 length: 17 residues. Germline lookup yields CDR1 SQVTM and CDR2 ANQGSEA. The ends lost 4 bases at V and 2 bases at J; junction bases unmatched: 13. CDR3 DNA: TGCAGCGTTGGCGGCGTGGTGGACAGGGGGAGAAACTATGGCTACACCTTC. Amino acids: CSVGGVVDRGRNYGYTF.

The DNA for the CDR3 is TGTGCCAGCAGCACGAGGTTAGAGTACCAAGAGACCCAGTACTTC. It yields the protein CASSTRLEYQETQYF. The chain combines TRBV14 with TRBJ2-5, with D uncertain. Deletions cut 5 bases from V and 0 bases from J, with 13 bases between. This CDR3 region has 15 residues. Looked up from germline, CDR1 is SGHDN and CDR2 is FVKESK.

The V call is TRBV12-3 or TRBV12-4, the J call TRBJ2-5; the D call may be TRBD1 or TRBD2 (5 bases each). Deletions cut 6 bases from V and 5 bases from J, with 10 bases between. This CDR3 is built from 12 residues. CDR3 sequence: CASSPGTETQYF. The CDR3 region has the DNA TGTGCCAGCAGCCCCGGGACGGAGACCCAGTACTTC.

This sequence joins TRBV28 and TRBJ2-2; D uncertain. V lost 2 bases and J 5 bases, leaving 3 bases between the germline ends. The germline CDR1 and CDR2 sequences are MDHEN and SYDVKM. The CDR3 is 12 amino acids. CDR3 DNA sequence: TGTGCCAGCAGTTTAGTTACCGGGGAGCTGTTTTTT. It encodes CASSLVTGELFF.

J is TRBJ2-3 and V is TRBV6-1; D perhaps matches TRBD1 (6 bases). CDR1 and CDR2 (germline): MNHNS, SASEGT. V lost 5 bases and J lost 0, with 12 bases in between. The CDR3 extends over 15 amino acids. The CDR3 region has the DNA TGTGCCAGCAGTATGGACAGACCTAGCACAGATACGCAGTATTTT. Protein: CASSMDRPSTDTQYF.